The next 14 T cell receptor beta chains were all read from a single sample in a study of Graves' ophthalmopathy and Graves' hyperthyroidism. The TCR beta CDR3 regions underwent amplification from RNA transcripts. Second-round multiplex PCR followed a first-round RT-PCR using HTBI primers. TCRdb passed the multiplex PCR reads through MiXCR, listing each CDR3 protein once. The table has about 240,000 distinct CDR3 sequences, approximately 42% seen once; the top ten hold approximately 44%. What was sequenced was peripheral blood. These receptors were taken from an adult man with Graves' ophthalmopathy.

Of note for this clonotype: Germline is not matched at one junction end, which may reflect a read error. The V gene is TRBV10-3, the J gene TRBJ2-7; no clear D. Germline-derived CDR1 and CDR2 are ENHRY and SYGVKD. The CDR3 spans 13 residues. The CDR3 DNA reads as TGTGCCAGCAGTTATGCTAGCTCCTACGAGCAGTACTTC. It is translated as CASSYASSYEQYF.

The chain combines TRBV5-1 with TRBJ2-2, with D possibly TRBD1 on 5 matching bases. V was shortened by 1 base and J by 4 bases, with 17 bases between the two germline ends. The CDR3 is made up of 17 amino acids. Germline V CDR1 and CDR2: SGHRS, YFSETQ. The CDR3: CASSLTTDSLGTGELFF. CDR3 bases: TGCGCCAGCAGCTTGACGACCGACAGTCTGGGCACCGGGGAGCTGTTTTTT.

This clonotype has only a few counts. The gene calls are TRBV5-1 and TRBJ1-2; TRBD1 is a possible D gene (6 bases). This CDR3 contains 15 residues. Germline loops: CDR1 SGHRS, CDR2 YFSETQ. V dropped 4 bases and J dropped 3 bases, with 16 bases sitting between them. The CDR3 here is CASSNTGRGDYGYTF. Here the CDR3 DNA reads TGCGCCAGCAGCAACACAGGGAGGGGTGACTATGGCTACACCTTC.

The chain is built from TRBV7-9 and TRBJ2-7; TRBD2 matches at 14 bases. The V gene's germline CDR1 is SEHNR and CDR2 FQNEAQ (reference sequence). This CDR3 region has 17 residues. Unmatched junction bases numbered 11, after V lost 4 bases and J lost 6 bases. The CDR3 nucleotides read TGTGCCAGCAGCTGGCGCGGGACTAGCGGGAGTGCCGGCGAGCAGTACTTC. Translating it yields CASSWRGTSGSAGEQYF.

The J gene is TRBJ1-5, the V gene TRBV24-1, with 10 bases matching TRBD1. The CDR3 length is 16 residues. Trimming removed 2 bases from V and 4 bases from J; junction bases left unmatched: 4. Looked up from germline, CDR1 is KGHDR and CDR2 is SFDVKD. The CDR3 bases are TGTGCCACCAGTGATTGGGGACAGGGGATAAATCAGCCCCAGCATTTT. Its protein product is CATSDWGQGINQPQHF.

This clonotype was detected many times. The junction departs from the called germline gene at one end, perhaps through a read error. The chain uses TRBV6-5 and TRBJ2-5, with D hard to call. Germline V gives CDR1 MNHEY, CDR2 SVGAGI. This CDR3 is built from 12 residues. The DNA for the CDR3 is TGCGCCAGCAGTGAGGCCGGAGAGACCCAGTACTTC. This gives the protein CASSEAGETQYF.

This clonotype was recorded a few times. This chain joins TRBV7-2 and TRBJ2-7, with 9 positions matching TRBD2. The CDR3 is 14 amino acids. With V trimmed by 5 bases and J by 4 bases, 6 bases remained unmatched. CDR1 is SGHTA, CDR2 FQGNSA, per germline. DNA for the CDR3: TGTGCCAGCAGCATGGGACTAGCCCCGTACGAGCAGTACTTC. Translating it yields CASSMGLAPYEQYF.

This clonotype was counted only a few times. CDR3 sequence (DNA): TGCAGCGTTAGTCAAACGGCCAACACTGAAGCTTTCTTT. Protein: CSVSQTANTEAFF. V is TRBV29-1 and J is TRBJ1-1, with D hard to call. CDR1 SQVTM and CDR2 ANQGSEA come from the germline V gene. There are 13 residues in the CDR3. V was cut by 5 bases and J by 2 bases, with 12 bases left in between. The entire variable domain, with the rest obtained from reference TRBV29-1 and TRBJ1-1, is as follows: SAVISQKPSRDICQRGTSLTIQCQVDSQVTMMFWYRQQPGQSLTLIATANQGSEATYESGFVIDKFPISRPNLTFSTLTVSNMSPEDSSIYLCSVSQTANTEAFFGQGTRLTVV.

In its sample, this clonotype was seen a few times. This chain joins TRBV9 and TRBJ2-7, with 9 bases aligning to TRBD1. Germline values: CDR1 SGDLS, CDR2 YYNGEE. The junction had 11 bases not matched to a gene; V was cut back by 3 bases and J by 7 bases. This CDR3 is 15 amino acids long. The CDR3 reads CASSEEGQGTGEQYF. DNA for the CDR3: TGTGCCAGCAGCGAGGAGGGACAGGGCACTGGTGAGCAGTACTTC.

The V gene is TRBV7-9, the J gene TRBJ1-1; possibly TRBD1 for D (5 bases). Between the trimmed V and J ends, which lost 3 bases and 8 bases, there was a span of 13 bases. CDR1 SEHNR and CDR2 FQNEAQ come from the germline V gene (reference sequence). This CDR3 has 13 residues. CDR3 sequence: CASSFQGYGEAFF. The CDR3 DNA follows: TGTGCCAGCAGCTTTCAGGGATACGGGGAAGCTTTCTTT.

This clonotype was observed many times. The chain joins TRBV24-1 to TRBJ1-1; D remains unclear. Per germline, CDR1 KGHDR and CDR2 SFDVKD. There are 11 residues in the CDR3. Trimming left V 4 bases short and J 6 bases short, with 5 bases between. Written as DNA, the CDR3 is TGTGCCACCAGTGAAGGTTCTGAAGCTTTCTTT. This gives the protein CATSEGSEAFF.

The V and J genes are TRBV29-1 and TRBJ1-4, with D possibly matching TRBD1 (5 bases). This CDR3 contains 15 residues. V lost 0 bases, J lost 4 bases, and 12 bases lay in between. CDR1 and CDR2 (germline): SQVTM, ANQGSEA. The CDR3 reads CSVEDTSGGNEKLFF. In DNA form, the CDR3 reads TGCAGCGTTGAAGATACTAGCGGGGGTAATGAAAAACTGTTTTTT.

This clonotype showed up just a few times. This chain links TRBV4-1 with TRBJ1-2; possible D gene TRBD1, 5 bases. The CDR3 runs to 16 residues. Trimming stripped 0 bases from V and 5 bases from J, with 16 bases between. Germline V lookup: CDR1 MGHRA, CDR2 YSYEKL. CDR3 nucleotide sequence: TGCGCCAGCAGCCAAGATCGGTCTGGGAGGGGATATGGCTACACCTTC. Protein sequence: CASSQDRSGRGYGYTF.

In its sample, this clonotype was seen once. This chain connects TRBV29-1 to TRBJ2-1; D possibly matches TRBD1 or TRBD2 (6 bases each). The ends were cut back, 4 bases at V and 5 bases at J, with 12 bases in the middle. The CDR3 is 13 residues long. The germline V gene has CDR1 SQVTM and CDR2 ANQGSEA. The CDR3 DNA follows: TGCAGCGTTGTATGGGGGGCGCACAATGAGCAGTTCTTC. Residues: CSVVWGAHNEQFF.